The table lists the clone carrying this T cell receptor beta chain with many counts. These data belong to a study of metastatic and nonmetastatic thyroid tumors. In the source study's methods: Clinicopathological groups differed in CDR3, with these differences serving to build a distant-metastasis classifier for papillary thyroid cancer. MiXCR re-clonotyped the PCR reads for TCRdb. None of the V and J calls come from the authors' own analysis; TCRdb made them. The sample has 60,000 or so clones; about 4% are singletons. Thyroid surgery was preceded by no treatment in any patient. This receptor was obtained from a female donor with papillary thyroid cancer or a benign thyroid nodule (not recorded which). Some clones in this sample may be carry-over from other donors' samples. The sample was blood.

CDR3 sequence reads: CASSRGNNRGTDTQYF. For the CDR3, the DNA is TGCGCCAGCAGCCGCGGCAATAACAGGGGGACAGATACGCAGTATTTT. The J gene is TRBJ2-3, the V gene TRBV5-1; 8 nucleotides align to TRBD1. V shed 4 bases and J 3 bases; nucleotides not matched to a gene: 10. This CDR3 has 16 residues. The germline V gene has CDR1 SGHRS and CDR2 YFSETQ.